This TCR beta chain stems from a study of Ad26.COV2.S vaccination and SARS-CoV-2 variants. The wider study: The Ad26.COV2.S arm of the COV1001 trial was where the donor was placed. Findings and caveats of the study: The TCR breadth and depth analyses may have understated or missed part of the total T cell responses.

V lost 7 bases and J lost 4, with 17 bases in between. CDR3 length: 14 amino acids. Germline CDR1 is MNHNY and CDR2 is SVGAGI (reference sequence). Described treatment: 15 to 20 received Ad26.COV2.S at low or high dose, single or two shots; 5 received placebo; per-sample allocation not given. Sampling occurred on day 63 after the first vaccine or placebo injection. Whoever gave the sample was an adult aged 18-55 years in Boston. This clone was counted only a few times. Its antigen is as yet unknown. Measured with immunoSEQ multiplex PCR; TCRdb has only the in-frame clones, and not every one. The sample includes about 680,000 clones, roughly nine tenths of them seen just once.

Sequencing used peripheral blood, obtained in a trial of Ad26.COV2.S vaccine versus placebo. This receptor was taken from a person aged 18-65 years who received the Ad26.COV2.S COVID-19 vaccine or a placebo. The chain uses TRBV6-6 and TRBJ2-7, with a tentative D call TRBD1 (6 bases). The CDR3 loop is CASTNSPQGYEQYF. The CDR3 DNA reads as TGTGCCAGCACCAACTCGCCCCAGGGGTACGAGCAGTACTTC.